This TCR beta chain was sequenced during a study of T cell repertoires in cytomegalovirus infection (dated by TCRdb to the late 2010s). About the investigation overall: Alongside well-studied HLA-B-restricted epitopes, the peptide stimulations were aimed at recently identified HLA-C-restricted CMV epitopes, whose presentation resists viral immunomodulation. Donor HLA type was relevant to the analysis, because carriage of CMV infection together with the matching HLA type was indicated by public TCR beta signatures.

TCRdb lists the instrument as Illumina HiSeq 1500. TCRdb trimmed public reads at Q25 via fastp, called clones via MiXCR and kept in-frame beta chains. When rows share a CDR3 protein, they turn into one entry using the most common DNA and genes. Counted in this sample were 900,000 to 950,000 distinct CDR3 sequences; approximately 31% of them appeared once. About an eighth of the sample is taken by the ten largest. Points on this clonotype: What this receptor recognizes is not known. No much larger clone exists at a distance of one base, and base qualities are not known.

Beyond this particular receptor, the publication reports: The ex vivo response was dominated by HLA-C-restricted CMV-specific TCR beta clonotypes, which also provided the single most frequent clonotype in two of eight donors. In both this cohort and an independent cohort of some 380 donors, the cumulative frequency of public TCR beta family members distinguished carriers of CMV infection plus the relevant HLA type.

The treatment or condition label here, explained by the study, means: in vitro stimulation with specific CMV peptide epitopes to enrich CMV-specific T cells. This TCR derives from a human donor in good health (CMV status not recorded). Some clones in this sample may be carry-over from other donors' samples. The input for sequencing was cultured CD8+ T cells from PBMCs, taken from culture after CMV antigen stimulation.

The DNA sequence is TGTGCCAGCAGCTCCCGCGATGAATACAATGAGCAGTTCTTC. Translated, it reads CASSSRDEYNEQFF. The rearranged chain carries TRBV13 and TRBJ2-1; the D gene is not confidently resolved. From a lookup of the germline V gene (reference sequence), CDR1 and CDR2 are PRHDT and FYEKMQ. From the cysteine up to the phenylalanine, the CDR3 has a length of 14 residues. Only CDR3 DNA is held: 42 bases, read in frame from base 1. Cut back by 4 bases and 4 bases, the V and J ends lie 11 bases apart.